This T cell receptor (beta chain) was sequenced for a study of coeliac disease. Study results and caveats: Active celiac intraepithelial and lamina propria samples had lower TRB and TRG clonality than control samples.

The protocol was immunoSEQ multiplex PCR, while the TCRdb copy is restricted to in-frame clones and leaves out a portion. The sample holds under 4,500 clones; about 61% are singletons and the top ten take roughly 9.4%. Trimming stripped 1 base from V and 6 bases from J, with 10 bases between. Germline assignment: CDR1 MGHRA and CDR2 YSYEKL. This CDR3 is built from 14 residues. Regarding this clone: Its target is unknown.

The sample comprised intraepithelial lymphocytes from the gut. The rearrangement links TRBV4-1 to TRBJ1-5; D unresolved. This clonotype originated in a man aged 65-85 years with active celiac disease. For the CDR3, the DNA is TGCGCCAGCAGCCAAGGGCAGGTCGGTCAGCCCCAGCATTTT. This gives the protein CASSQGQVGQPQHF.